This T cell receptor beta chain originates from a study of beta chain features in type 1 diabetes. Study observations and caveats: Reduced insertions and increased deletions marked VDJ junctions in type 1 diabetes patients. In all four CD4+ subsets, TCRB CDR3 length was significantly, moderately reduced in type 1 diabetes. The similarity of naive, central memory and Treg TCRB repertoires appeared greater among patients than among healthy donors.

This clone was detected ten times or more. The antigen is not known. Trimming took 4 bases from V and 0 from J, leaving 11 bases between them. CDR3 length: 15 amino acids. The V gene's germline CDR1 is SGHTA and CDR2 FQGNSA. Reverse transcription of all isolated RNA meant that expressed TCRB transcripts were sequenced. Some clones are missing from TCRdb's copy, which holds only in-frame ones; the method was immunoSEQ multiplex PCR. The sample includes a few hundred thousand clones, about 14% of them seen just once. The sequence was collected from a man aged 25 to 40 in good health. The V gene is TRBV7-2, the J gene TRBJ2-3; D gene uncertain. The sample was central memory CD4+ T cells from blood. The CDR3 coding sequence is TGTGCCAGCAGCTCCCCCGTTACTAGCACAGATACGCAGTATTTT. Amino acid sequence: CASSSPVTSTDTQYF.